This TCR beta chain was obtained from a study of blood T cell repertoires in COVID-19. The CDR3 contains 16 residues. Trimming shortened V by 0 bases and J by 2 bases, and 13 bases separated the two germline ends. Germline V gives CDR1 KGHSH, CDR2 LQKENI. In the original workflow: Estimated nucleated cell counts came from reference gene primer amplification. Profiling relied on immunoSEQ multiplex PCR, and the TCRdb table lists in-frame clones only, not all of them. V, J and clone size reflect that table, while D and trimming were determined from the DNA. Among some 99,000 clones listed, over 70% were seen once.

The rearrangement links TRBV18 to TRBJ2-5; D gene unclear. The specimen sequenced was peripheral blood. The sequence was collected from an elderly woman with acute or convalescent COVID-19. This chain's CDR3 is CASSPPSARQQETQYF. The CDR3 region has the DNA TGTGCCAGCTCACCACCATCGGCGCGGCAGCAAGAGACCCAGTACTTC. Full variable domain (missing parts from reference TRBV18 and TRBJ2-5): NAGVMQNPRHLVRRRGQEARLRCSPMKGHSHVYWYRQLPEEGLKFMVYLQKENIIDESGMPKERFSAEFPKEGPSILRIQQVVRGDSAAYFCASSPPSARQQETQYFGPGTRLLVL.